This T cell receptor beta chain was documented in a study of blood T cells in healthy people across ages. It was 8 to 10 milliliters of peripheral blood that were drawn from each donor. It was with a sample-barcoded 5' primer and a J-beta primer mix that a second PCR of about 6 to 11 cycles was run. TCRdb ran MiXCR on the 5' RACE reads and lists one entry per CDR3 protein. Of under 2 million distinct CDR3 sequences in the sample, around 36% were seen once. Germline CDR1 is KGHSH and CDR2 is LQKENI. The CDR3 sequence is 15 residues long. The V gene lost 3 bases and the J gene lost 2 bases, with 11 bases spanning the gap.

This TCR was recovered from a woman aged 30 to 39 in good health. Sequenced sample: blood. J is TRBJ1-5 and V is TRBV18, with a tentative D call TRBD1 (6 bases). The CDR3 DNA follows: TGTGCCAGCTCACCTCAGGGGTGGGGCAATCAGCCCCAGCATTTT. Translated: CASSPQGWGNQPQHF.